A selection of T cell receptor beta chains follows, all from one sample in a study of CD8 T cells in Susac syndrome. In TCRdb, the immunoSEQ multiplex PCR reads were re-called with MiXCR into one record per CDR3 protein. The data show just over 150,000 distinct CDR3 sequences, about 95% seen once. Sequencing was done on a sample of CD4+ T cells from PBMCs. The source is a human donor with Susac syndrome. CDR3s include the opening cysteine and the closing phenylalanine or tryptophan. Fields, in order: D gene, J gene, clone size, V gene, CDR3 protein, CDR3 DNA. The D gene is left open where the match is weak. Clone size, where shown, is once, few, many, or a class for clones that have expanded.

- | TRBJ2-7 | - | TRBV5-1 | CASSSRSYEQYF | TGCGCCAGCAGCTCCCGCTCCTACGAGCAGTACTTC
TRBD1 | TRBJ1-1 | - | TRBV20-1 | CSARATGGNTEAFF | TGCAGTGCTAGAGCTACAGGGGGGAACACTGAAGCTTTCTTT
- | TRBJ2-1 | - | TRBV24-1 | CATSAAGRGNEQFF | TGTGCCACCAGTGCAGCAGGAAGGGGGAATGAGCAGTTCTTC
TRBD1 | TRBJ2-7 | - | TRBV14 | CASSQDISGQGASYEQYF | TGTGCCAGCAGCCAAGATATTTCGGGGCAGGGGGCCTCCTACGAGCAGTACTTC
- | TRBJ1-1 | - | TRBV29-1 | CSVRGNTEAFF | TGCAGCGTTCGGGGGAACACTGAAGCTTTCTTT
- | TRBJ1-2 | - | TRBV28 | CASTSIHGGGYYGYTF | TGTGCCAGCACCTCGATTCATGGAGGCGGGTATTATGGCTACACCTTC
- | TRBJ1-2 | - | TRBV12-3/TRBV12-4 | CASSGTQGSGYTF | TGTGCCAGCAGCGGGACCCAAGGAAGTGGCTACACCTTC
- | TRBJ2-3 | - | TRBV7-9 | CASSFAGPTDTQYF | TGTGCCAGCAGCTTTGCAGGGCCCACAGATACGCAGTATTTT
- | TRBJ1-5 | - | TRBV4-2 | CASSFEKTQLNQPQHF | TGTGCCAGCAGCTTCGAAAAGACACAACTCAATCAGCCCCAGCATTTT
- | TRBJ2-5 | once | TRBV7-2 | CASSLRAGYQETQYF | TGTGCCAGCAGCTTACGGGCAGGATACCAAGAGACCCAGTACTTC
- | TRBJ2-6 | - | TRBV19 | CASSNAAGGSTGANVLTF | TGTGCCAGTAGTAACGCGGCAGGGGGGAGCACTGGGGCCAACGTCCTGACTTTC
TRBD1 | TRBJ2-1 | - | TRBV20-1 | CSASYGTGTYNEQFF | TGCAGTGCTAGTTACGGGACAGGGACCTACAATGAGCAGTTCTTC
- | TRBJ2-1 | - | TRBV29-1 | CSGLGIGWEQFF | TGCAGCGGATTAGGGATCGGATGGGAGCAGTTCTTC
- | TRBJ2-7 | once | TRBV7-9 | CASSFGASSYEQYF | TGTGCCAGCAGCTTTGGTGCGAGCTCCTACGAGCAGTACTTC
TRBD1 | TRBJ1-2 | - | TRBV13 | CASSPRQGNGYTF | TGTGCCAGCAGCCCCCGACAGGGAAATGGCTACACCTTC
TRBD2 | TRBJ2-3 | - | TRBV5-1 | CASSLELAGVDTQYF | TGCGCCAGCAGCTTGGAGCTAGCGGGGGTGGATACGCAGTATTTT
TRBD1 | TRBJ2-5 | - | TRBV20-1 | CSARGDRMKETQYF | TGCAGTGCTAGAGGGGACAGGATGAAGGAGACCCAGTACTTC
TRBD2 | TRBJ2-7 | - | TRBV5-1 | CASGGGNYEQYF | TGCGCCAGCGGCGGGGGAAACTACGAGCAGTACTTC
TRBD1 | TRBJ2-5 | - | TRBV12-3/TRBV12-4 | CASSPTPATGAQYF | TGTGCCAGCAGTCCCACCCCAGCTACAGGGGCCCAGTACTTC
- | TRBJ2-1 | - | TRBV5-1 | CASSLGQNYNEQFF | TGCGCCAGCAGCTTGGGGCAGAACTACAATGAGCAGTTCTTC
- | TRBJ2-1 | - | TRBV25-1 | CASSARRNAHEQFF | TGTGCCAGCAGTGCTAGACGGAACGCTCACGAGCAGTTCTTC
- | TRBJ1-2 | - | TRBV23-1 | CASSQSPRQGGYTF | TGCGCCAGCAGTCAATCGCCACGACAAGGTGGCTACACCTTC
- | TRBJ2-1 | - | TRBV11-2 | CASRTIATRLYNEQFF | TGTGCCAGCCGAACCATAGCGACTCGATTATACAATGAGCAGTTCTTC
- | TRBJ2-1 | - | TRBV9 | CASSVGQRNRVEGNEQFF | TGTGCCAGCAGCGTAGGCCAGCGTAACAGGGTCGAGGGGAATGAGCAGTTCTTC
- | TRBJ2-2 | - | TRBV12-3/TRBV12-4 | CASSTVNTGELFF | TGTGCCAGCAGTACAGTGAACACCGGGGAGCTGTTTTTT
TRBD2 | TRBJ2-2 | - | TRBV4-2 | CASSTIGGRTGELFF | TGTGCCAGCAGCACCATCGGGGGGAGAACCGGGGAGCTGTTTTTT
TRBD1 | TRBJ1-1 | - | TRBV9 | CASSARTGMNTEAFF | TGTGCCAGCAGCGCGAGGACAGGGATGAACACTGAAGCTTTCTTT
- | TRBJ1-2 | - | TRBV19 | CASSHDYYGYTF | TGTGCCAGTAGCCACGACTACTATGGCTACACCTTC
- | TRBJ2-1 | - | TRBV27 | CASSFVGNEQFF | TGTGCCAGCAGTTTTGTAGGCAATGAGCAGTTCTTC
- | TRBJ2-7 | - | TRBV6-6 | CASSSGTSYEQYF | TGTGCCAGCAGTTCCGGGACCTCCTACGAGCAGTACTTC
- | TRBJ2-3 | - | TRBV20-1 | CSASLALGESQYF | TGCAGTGCTAGCCTGGCGCTCGGGGAGTCGCAGTATTTT
- | TRBJ2-2 | - | TRBV12-3/TRBV12-4 | CASSFGPKNTGELFF | TGTGCCAGCAGTTTCGGACCTAAGAACACCGGGGAGCTGTTTTTT
TRBD1 | TRBJ1-5 | - | TRBV6-2/TRBV6-3 | CASSYSTGAMNSNQPQHF | TGTGCCAGCAGTTACTCAACAGGGGCGATGAATAGCAATCAGCCCCAGCATTTT
- | TRBJ2-7 | - | TRBV2 | CASSDDTLSLEQYF | TGTGCCAGCAGTGACGACACTCTCTCCCTCGAGCAGTACTTC
TRBD1 | TRBJ2-5 | - | TRBV20-1 | CSAGDRGGKTQYF | TGCAGTGCAGGGGACAGGGGAGGAAAGACCCAGTACTTC
TRBD1 | TRBJ1-6 | - | TRBV12-3/TRBV12-4 | CASTYRGGHSPLHF | TGTGCCAGCACCTACAGGGGAGGGCATTCACCCCTCCACTTT
- | TRBJ1-4 | - | TRBV27 | CASTQSGTRNEKLFF | TGTGCCAGCACGCAATCCGGGACACGGAATGAAAAACTGTTTTTT
TRBD1 | TRBJ1-2 | - | TRBV7-9 | CASSWGQGGNGYTF | TGTGCCAGCAGCTGGGGACAGGGGGGGAATGGCTACACCTTC
- | TRBJ2-2 | - | TRBV9 | CASSPSGTTGELFF | TGTGCCAGCAGCCCCTCAGGGACCACCGGGGAGCTGTTTTTT
- | TRBJ2-3 | once | TRBV24-1 | CATSGGLSTDTQYF | TGTGCCACCAGTGGCGGTCTTAGCACAGATACGCAGTATTTT
TRBD1 | TRBJ2-5 | - | TRBV12-3/TRBV12-4 | CASSDLRTGETQYF | TGTGCCAGCAGTGACCTTCGGACAGGAGAGACCCAGTACTTC
- | TRBJ2-5 | - | TRBV20-1 | CSARDPSRASRQTQYF | TGCAGTGCTAGAGATCCGTCGCGCGCTAGCAGACAGACCCAGTACTTC
- | TRBJ1-6 | - | TRBV15 | CATSREGSSPLHF | TGTGCCACCAGCAGAGAGGGAAGTTCACCCCTCCACTTT
- | TRBJ1-1 | - | TRBV5-4 | CASSLEAGRFTEAFF | TGTGCCAGCAGCTTGGAGGCGGGGCGATTCACTGAAGCTTTCTTT
- | TRBJ2-2 | - | TRBV25-1 | CASSGRGITGELFF | TGTGCCAGCAGTGGCCGGGGTATCACCGGGGAGCTGTTTTTT
- | TRBJ1-1 | - | TRBV5-1 | CASSTGQSTEAFF | TGCGCCAGCAGCACTGGACAATCCACTGAAGCTTTCTTT
- | TRBJ1-1 | - | TRBV3-1 | CASSQEGPAEAFF | TGTGCCAGCAGCCAAGAAGGGCCCGCTGAAGCTTTCTTT
TRBD2 | TRBJ2-7 | - | TRBV6-5 | CASTGTSFSEQYF | TGTGCCAGCACCGGGACTAGCTTTAGCGAGCAGTACTTC
- | TRBJ2-1 | - | TRBV24-1 | CATSDFAGNEQFF | TGTGCCACCAGTGATTTCGCCGGCAATGAGCAGTTCTTC